The rows below give T cell receptor beta chains drawn from one sample of a study of T cell responses to AZD1222 COVID-19 vaccine. Only in-frame clones appear in the TCRdb table, and some are missing; sequencing was by immunoSEQ multiplex PCR. In the table there are more than 75,000 clones, 90% of which are singletons. This material consisted of peripheral blood, taken 28 days after the second AZD1222 dose. The receptors were sampled from an adult who received the AZD1222 COVID-19 vaccine. Both conserved end residues are part of each CDR3. The order of the fields is CDR3 length, J gene, V gene, CDR3 protein.

length: 16
J: TRBJ2-7
V: TRBV5-4
CDR3: CASSGAEQRGSYEQYF

length: 12
J: TRBJ1-2
V: TRBV19
CDR3: CASSSSRTGYTF

length: 15
J: TRBJ1-2
V: TRBV5-1
CDR3: CASSLAYGQSYGYTF

length: 14
J: TRBJ2-7
V: TRBV28
CDR3: CASRDAGRFYEQYF

length: 15
J: TRBJ1-1
V: TRBV5-4
CDR3: CASSLAGQGHTEAFF

length: 15
J: TRBJ1-2
V: TRBV7-2
CDR3: CASSLGTGEGYGYTF

length: 15
J: TRBJ2-7
V: TRBV19
CDR3: CASKVPRAPYAEQYF

length: 14
J: TRBJ2-1
V: TRBV6-5
CDR3: CASSYRTGEDEQFF

length: 11
J: TRBJ2-7
V: TRBV6-7
CDR3: CASIPIPPQYF

length: 15
J: TRBJ2-7
V: TRBV6-1
CDR3: CASSEAPGGSYEQYF

length: 12
J: TRBJ1-1
V: TRBV4-1
CDR3: CASSQARTGAFF

length: 17
J: TRBJ2-5
V: TRBV14
CDR3: CASSQEARGGDQETQYF

length: 17
J: TRBJ1-5
V: TRBV19
CDR3: CASSIPQQGRGNQPQHF

length: 14
J: TRBJ1-6
V: TRBV11-2
CDR3: CASSSILGDSPLHF

length: 15
J: TRBJ1-3
V: TRBV24-1
CDR3: CATQAGNTPGNTIYF

length: 13
J: TRBJ2-3
V: TRBV6-5
CDR3: CASSYDDTDTQYF

length: 14
J: TRBJ2-7
V: TRBV9
CDR3: CASSARQGGDEQYF

length: 14
J: TRBJ1-2
V: TRBV6-5
CDR3: CASSSPGTGSSLGF

length: 15
J: TRBJ1-6
V: TRBV5-6
CDR3: CASEGDGSLNSPLHF

length: 13
J: TRBJ2-5
V: TRBV5-1
CDR3: CASSSEGFQTQYF

length: 12
J: TRBJ1-6
V: TRBV28
CDR3: CASRIRGSPLHF

length: 16
J: TRBJ1-1
V: TRBV19
CDR3: CASSIPPLGENTEAFF

length: 16
J: TRBJ2-1
V: TRBV9
CDR3: CASSVAGGGPYNEQFF

length: 16
J: TRBJ1-2
V: TRBV6-4
CDR3: CASSVLAHTETYGYTF

length: 13
J: TRBJ1-6
V: TRBV6-5
CDR3: CASKGGESSPLHF

length: 14
J: TRBJ1-4
V: TRBV27
CDR3: CASSSGGWGEKLFF

length: 16
J: TRBJ1-1
V: TRBV9
CDR3: CASSVGASGGGTEAFF

length: 12
J: TRBJ1-1
V: TRBV7-9
CDR3: CASSFGDTEAFF

length: 13
J: TRBJ2-1
V: TRBV27
CDR3: CASRYASVYEQFF

length: 15
J: TRBJ1-3
V: TRBV3-1/TRBV3-2
CDR3: CASSQDASSGNTIYF

length: 16
J: TRBJ1-6
V: TRBV27
CDR3: CASTPTWAAYNSPLHF

length: 18
J: TRBJ1-6
V: TRBV19
CDR3: CASSIQLGTEGYNSPLHF

length: 17
J: TRBJ2-3
V: TRBV5-4
CDR3: CASTEHLAGASTDTQYF

length: 19
J: TRBJ2-5
V: TRBV7-9
CDR3: CASSLRPGGYLAFQETQYF

length: 15
J: TRBJ2-7
V: TRBV6-2/TRBV6-3
CDR3: CASSPAFGGTYEQYF

length: 14
J: TRBJ2-5
V: TRBV5-4
CDR3: CASSSRNNQETQYF

length: 14
J: TRBJ1-1
V: TRBV11-1
CDR3: CASSPGRKNTEAFF

length: 15
J: TRBJ1-3
V: TRBV9
CDR3: CASSVEDTSGNTIYF

length: 14
J: TRBJ1-5
V: TRBV6-1
CDR3: CASSEGYSNQPQHF

length: 14
J: TRBJ2-7
V: TRBV14
CDR3: CASSRPNDYYEQYF

length: 17
J: TRBJ1-1
V: TRBV19
CDR3: CASSIDLTQASGTEAFF

length: 17
J: TRBJ1-2
V: TRBV4-3
CDR3: CASSQVGTGVVGYGYTF

length: 16
J: TRBJ2-1
V: TRBV5-1
CDR3: CASSPPGTPDYNEQFF

length: 14
J: TRBJ1-2
V: TRBV5-1
CDR3: CASSLERGNYGYTF

length: 14
J: TRBJ2-7
V: TRBV28
CDR3: CASRPADRGGEQYF